The sample holds a few counts of the clone carrying this T cell receptor (beta chain). The antigen remains undetermined. Trimming took 4 bases from V and 3 from J, leaving 10 bases between them. The CDR3 length is 14 residues. Germline CDR1 is MNHNY and CDR2 is SVGAGI (reference sequence). The data stem from a study of cytotoxic CD8 clonotypes in ibrutinib-treated CLL. General study points: The clonality rise at ibrutinib response reflected private clonotype expansion. Clonality correlated strongly with circulating CD8+ T cells and exceeded age-matched healthy donors at baseline. Whereas clonality rose at ibrutinib response, it declined toward baseline at progression.

Repertoires were generated with immunoSEQ multiplex PCR, while TCRdb's copy carries only in-frame clones and drops some. In the table there are 57,000 or so clones, roughly 49% of which are singletons. The source of this sequence is a human donor with chronic lymphocytic leukemia. Here the sequenced sample was PBMCs, taken at disease progression, from a patient treated with ibrutinib. The rearrangement links TRBV6-6 to TRBJ1-5, with D uncertain. The CDR3 loop is CASSSPGNNQPQHF. The CDR3 bases are TGTGCCAGCAGTTCTCCCGGGAACAATCAGCCCCAGCATTTT.